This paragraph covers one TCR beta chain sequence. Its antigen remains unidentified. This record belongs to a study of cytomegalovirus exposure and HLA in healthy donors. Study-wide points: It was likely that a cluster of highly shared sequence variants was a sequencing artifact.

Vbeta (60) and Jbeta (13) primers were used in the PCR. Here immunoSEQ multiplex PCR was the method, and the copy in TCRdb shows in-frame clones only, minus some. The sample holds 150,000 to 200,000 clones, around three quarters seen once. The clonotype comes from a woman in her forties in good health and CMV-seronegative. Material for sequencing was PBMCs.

The CDR3 reads CASSEDRVSGYTF. The DNA of the CDR3 is TGTGCCAGCAGCGAGGACAGGGTTTCCGGCTACACCTTC. The V call is TRBV5-4, the J call TRBJ1-2; 8 nucleotides line up with TRBD1. Trimming at V came to 4 bases and at J to 8 bases, leaving 7 bases not matched to a gene. This CDR3 is 13 amino acids long. The germline V gene encodes CDR1 SGHNT and CDR2 YYREEE (reference sequence).